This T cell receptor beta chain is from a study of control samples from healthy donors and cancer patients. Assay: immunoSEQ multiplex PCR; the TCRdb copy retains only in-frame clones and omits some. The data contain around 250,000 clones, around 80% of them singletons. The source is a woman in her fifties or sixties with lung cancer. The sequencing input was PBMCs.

CDR3 bases: TGTGCCAGCAGCCAGGCCCGGCGGGTAAACATTCAGTACTTC. Amino acids: CASSQARRVNIQYF. The chain recombines TRBV3-1 (or the pseudogene TRBV3-2) with TRBJ2-4, with D possibly being TRBD2 (5 bases). Germline loops: CDR1 LGHDT, CDR2 YNNKEL (reference sequence). Trimming left V 3 bases short and J 6 bases short, with 12 bases between. CDR3 length: 14 amino acids.